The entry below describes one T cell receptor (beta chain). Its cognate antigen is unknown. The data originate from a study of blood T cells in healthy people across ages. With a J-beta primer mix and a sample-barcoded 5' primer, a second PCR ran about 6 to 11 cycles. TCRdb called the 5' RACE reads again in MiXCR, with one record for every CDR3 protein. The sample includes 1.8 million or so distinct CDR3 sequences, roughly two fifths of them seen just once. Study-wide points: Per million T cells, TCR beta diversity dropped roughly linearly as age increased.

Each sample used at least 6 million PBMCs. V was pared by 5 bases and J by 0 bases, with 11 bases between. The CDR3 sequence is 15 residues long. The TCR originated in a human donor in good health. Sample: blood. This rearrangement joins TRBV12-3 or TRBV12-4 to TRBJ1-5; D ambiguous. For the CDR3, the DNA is TGTGCCAGCAGTCCCTCAAGGTATAGCAATCAGCCCCAGCATTTT. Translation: CASSPSRYSNQPQHF.